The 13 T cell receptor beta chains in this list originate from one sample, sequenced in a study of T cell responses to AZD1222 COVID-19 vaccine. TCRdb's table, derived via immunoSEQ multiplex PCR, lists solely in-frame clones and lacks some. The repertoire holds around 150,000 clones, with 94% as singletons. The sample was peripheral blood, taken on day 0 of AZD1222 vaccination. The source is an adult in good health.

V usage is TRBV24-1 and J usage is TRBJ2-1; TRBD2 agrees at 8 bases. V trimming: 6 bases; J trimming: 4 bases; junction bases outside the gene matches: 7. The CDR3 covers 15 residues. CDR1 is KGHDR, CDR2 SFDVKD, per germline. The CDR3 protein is CATSRGGIFYNEQFF. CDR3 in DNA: TGTGCCACCAGTCGGGGGGGCATATTTTACAATGAGCAGTTCTTC.

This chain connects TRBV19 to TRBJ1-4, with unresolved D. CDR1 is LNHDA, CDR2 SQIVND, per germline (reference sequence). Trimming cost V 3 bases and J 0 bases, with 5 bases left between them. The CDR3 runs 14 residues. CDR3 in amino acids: CASSMVATNEKLFF. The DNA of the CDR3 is TGTGCCAGTAGTATGGTTGCAACTAATGAAAAACTGTTTTTT. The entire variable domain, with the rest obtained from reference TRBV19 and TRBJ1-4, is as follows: DGGITQSPKYLFRKEGQNVTLSCEQNLNHDAMYWYRQDPGQGLRLIYYSQIVNDFQKGDIAEGYSVSREKKESFPLTVTSAQKNPTAFYLCASSMVATNEKLFFGSGTQLSVL.

The DNA for the CDR3 is TGTGCCAGCAGCCAATGGGCTACGGTGGTCACCACAGATACGCAGTATTTT. This sequence encodes CASSQWATVVTTDTQYF. The gene calls are TRBV28 and TRBJ2-3; D ambiguous. The ends were cut back, 6 bases at V and 2 bases at J, with 21 bases in the middle. The CDR3 runs 17 residues. CDR1 and CDR2 (germline): MDHEN, SYDVKM. Full variable domain (missing parts from reference TRBV28 and TRBJ2-3): DVKVTQSSRYLVKRTGEKVFLECVQDMDHENMFWYRQDPGLGLRLIYFSYDVKMKEKGDIPEGYSVSREKKERFSLILESASTNQTSMYLCASSQWATVVTTDTQYFGPGTRLTVL.

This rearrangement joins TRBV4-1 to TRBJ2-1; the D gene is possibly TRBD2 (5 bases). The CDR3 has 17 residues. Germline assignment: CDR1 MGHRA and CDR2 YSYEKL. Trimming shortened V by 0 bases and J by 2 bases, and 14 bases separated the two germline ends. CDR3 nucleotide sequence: TGCGCCAGCAGCCAAGATAGGGATAGCGTTACCTACAATGAGCAGTTCTTC. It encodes CASSQDRDSVTYNEQFF.

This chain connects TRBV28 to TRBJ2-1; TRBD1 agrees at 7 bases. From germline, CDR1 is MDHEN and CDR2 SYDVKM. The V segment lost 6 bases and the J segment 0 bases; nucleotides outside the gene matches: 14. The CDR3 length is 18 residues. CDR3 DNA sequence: TGTGCCAGCAGCTCAGCCTCCGGGACAGCCAGCTCCTACAATGAGCAGTTCTTC. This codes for CASSSASGTASSYNEQFF.

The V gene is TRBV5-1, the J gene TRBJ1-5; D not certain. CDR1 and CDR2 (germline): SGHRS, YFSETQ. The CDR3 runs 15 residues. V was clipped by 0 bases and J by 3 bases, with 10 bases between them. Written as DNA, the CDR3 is TGCGCCAGCAGCTTGGCCCCCGGGAACAATCAGCCCCAGCATTTT. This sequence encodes CASSLAPGNNQPQHF.

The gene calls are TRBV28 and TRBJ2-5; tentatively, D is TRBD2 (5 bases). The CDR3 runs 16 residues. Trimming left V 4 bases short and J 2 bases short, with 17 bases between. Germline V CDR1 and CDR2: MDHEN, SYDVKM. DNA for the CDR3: TGTGCCAGCAGTTCCCCCCCCAGCGGAACACAAGAGACCCAGTACTTC. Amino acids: CASSSPPSGTQETQYF.

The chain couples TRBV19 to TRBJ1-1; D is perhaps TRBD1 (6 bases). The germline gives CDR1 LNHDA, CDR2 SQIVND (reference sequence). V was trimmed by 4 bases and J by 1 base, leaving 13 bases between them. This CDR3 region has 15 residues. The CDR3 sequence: CASSRIRTANTEAFF. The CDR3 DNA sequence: TGTGCCAGTAGTAGGATACGGACAGCGAACACTGAAGCTTTCTTT. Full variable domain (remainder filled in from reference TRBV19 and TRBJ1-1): DGGITQSPKYLFRKEGQNVTLSCEQNLNHDAMYWYRQDPGQGLRLIYYSQIVNDFQKGDIAEGYSVSREKKESFPLTVTSAQKNPTAFYLCASSRIRTANTEAFFGQGTRLTVV.

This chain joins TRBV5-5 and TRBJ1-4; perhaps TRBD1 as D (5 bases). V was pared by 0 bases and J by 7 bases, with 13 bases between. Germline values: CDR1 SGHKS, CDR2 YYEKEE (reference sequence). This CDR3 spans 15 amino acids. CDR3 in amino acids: CASSLAQGQSEKLFF. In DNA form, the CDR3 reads TGTGCCAGCAGCTTGGCCCAAGGACAATCTGAAAAACTGTTTTTT.

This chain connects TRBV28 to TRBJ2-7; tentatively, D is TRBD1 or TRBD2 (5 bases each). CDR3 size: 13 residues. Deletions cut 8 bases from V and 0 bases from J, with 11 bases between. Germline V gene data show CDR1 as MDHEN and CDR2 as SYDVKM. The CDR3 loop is CASRDGSSYEQYF. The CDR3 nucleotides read TGTGCCAGCCGGGACGGTAGCTCCTACGAGCAGTACTTC.

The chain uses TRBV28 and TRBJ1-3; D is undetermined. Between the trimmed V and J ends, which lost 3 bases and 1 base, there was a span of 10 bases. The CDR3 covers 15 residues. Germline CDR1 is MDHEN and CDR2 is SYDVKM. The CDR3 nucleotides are TGTGCCAGCAGTTTGGTATCGGGTTCTGGAAACACCATATATTTT. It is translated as CASSLVSGSGNTIYF.

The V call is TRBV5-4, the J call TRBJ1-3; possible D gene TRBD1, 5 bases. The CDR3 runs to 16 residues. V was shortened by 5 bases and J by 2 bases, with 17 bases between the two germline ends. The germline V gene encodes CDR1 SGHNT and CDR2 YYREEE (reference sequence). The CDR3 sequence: CASSDSSFPTGNTIYF. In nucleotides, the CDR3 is TGTGCCAGCAGTGACAGTTCATTCCCGACTGGAAACACCATATATTTT.

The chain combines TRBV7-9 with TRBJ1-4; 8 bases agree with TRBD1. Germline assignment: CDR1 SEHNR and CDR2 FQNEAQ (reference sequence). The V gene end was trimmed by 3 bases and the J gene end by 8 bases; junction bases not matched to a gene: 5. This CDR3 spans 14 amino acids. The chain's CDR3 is CASSFDRGGEKLFF. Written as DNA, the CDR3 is TGTGCCAGCAGCTTCGACAGGGGAGGAGAAAAACTGTTTTTT.